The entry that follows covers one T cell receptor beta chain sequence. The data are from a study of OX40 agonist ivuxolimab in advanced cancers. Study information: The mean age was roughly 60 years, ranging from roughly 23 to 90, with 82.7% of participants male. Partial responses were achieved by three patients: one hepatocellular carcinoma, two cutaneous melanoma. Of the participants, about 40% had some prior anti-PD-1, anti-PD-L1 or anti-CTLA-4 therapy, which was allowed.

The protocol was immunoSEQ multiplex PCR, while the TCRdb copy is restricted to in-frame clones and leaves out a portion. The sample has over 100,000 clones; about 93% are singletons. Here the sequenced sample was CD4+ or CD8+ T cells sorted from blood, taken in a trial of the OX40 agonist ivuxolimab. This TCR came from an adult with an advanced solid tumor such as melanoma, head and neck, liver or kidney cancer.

This chain's CDR3 is CASSPEGINTGELFF. The DNA for the CDR3 is TGTGCCAGCAGCCCCGAAGGGATAAACACCGGGGAGCTGTTTTTT. This chain uses TRBV4-2 with TRBJ2-2; no definite D call. Germline CDR1 LGHNA, CDR2 YNFKEQ. The ends were cut back, 4 bases at V and 2 bases at J, with 11 bases in the middle. The CDR3 is made up of 15 amino acids.